The sequence of this TCR beta chain was determined in a study of blood T cell repertoires in COVID-19 (dated by TCRdb to the early 2020s). About the full investigation: Collaborator samples came from the United States, Italy and Spain and covered acute and convalescent phases of COVID-19. The sample metadata nearly always contained a de-identified subject ID, COVID-19 status, age in years and sex. The repertoires were made available in a free public database intended to serve as a resource for research on the immune response to SARS-CoV-2. The samples were drawn from the first 160 participants of the ongoing ImmuneRACE study and from some 1,300 subjects provided by 6 global collaborators. HLA class I and class II types, where available, came from metadata supplied by the sample provider rather than from assay-based typing. The prospective study material was composed of cDNA or gDNA derived from T cells, B-cell-depleted T cells, or PBMCs. The dataset comprised deeply sampled blood TCRbeta repertoires from subjects exposed to, actively infected with, or recovered from COVID-19. Overall study results and their limits: Clinical and demographic metadata were provided uncurated, with the amount varying by source and participant.

This clone was picked up one time. What this receptor recognizes is not known. No quality values exist for individual bases; no much larger clone is one base distant. V loses 4 bases at its end and J loses 2 bases; junction bases beyond the gene matches: 6. Sequences SGHRS (CDR1) and YFSETQ (CDR2) are obtained from the germline V gene. From the cysteine through the phenylalanine, the CDR3 covers 16 amino acids. Only CDR3 DNA is held: 48 bases, read in frame from base 1. Participants in the prospective study were enrolled through a virtual design, were aged roughly 18 to 100 years, and lived in approximately 24 United States geographic areas. Cohort assignment in the prospective study relied on participant-reported clinical history from a screening survey and a study questionnaire. Each participant in the prospective study had whole blood, serum and a nasopharyngeal or oropharyngeal swab collected by mobile phlebotomists. Participants in the prospective study had the option to provide additional blood draws and questionnaires over an approximately 2-month period. Blood samples from the prospective study were shipped frozen or at room temperature prior to DNA extraction.

TCRbeta CDR3 regions were amplified from genomic DNA using the immunoSEQ Assay, a bias-controlled multiplex PCR. Per the source publication's procedure: Nucleated cell counts per sample were estimated from amplification of reference gene primers within the assay. To quantify the absolute abundance of each unique TCRbeta CDR3 rearrangement, sequence reads were collapsed and filtered. For each sample, productive Simpson clonality was calculated by taking the square root of Simpson's diversity index across productive rearrangements. Drawn from immuneACCESS, this table holds only the in-frame rearrangements with V and J called that TCRdb kept. Clones are partly lost; checked studies trace under half to an unresolved V gene and leave the rest unexplained. Clone size and the V and J calls come from that table; the DNA yielded D and trimming. This sample is represented by 380,000 or so clones; approximately 85% of them were singletons. The leading ten clones occupy approximately 2.1% of the sample.

Recombination connected TRBV5-1 to TRBJ2-3; TRBD2 agrees with 11 junctional bases. Source material: PBMCs or T cells enriched from blood (not recorded which). The clonotype was recovered from a woman in her thirties or forties with acute COVID-19. The CDR3 in this case is CASSRGLAEYTDTQYF. The DNA sequence is TGCGCCAGCAGCAGGGGACTAGCGGAATACACAGATACGCAGTATTTT.